These T cell receptor beta chains were read from a single sample in a study of cytomegalovirus exposure and HLA in healthy donors. Produced via immunoSEQ multiplex PCR; TCRdb's table is partial and in-frame only. Its table records roughly 80,000 clones. The specimen was PBMCs. All receptors derive from a man aged 45-60 years in good health and CMV-seropositive. Each CDR3 is given with its conserved first and last residue. Each record gives: CDR3 length, D gene, J gene, V gene, CDR3 protein, CDR3 DNA. D genes are given only for firm matches.

>15|TRBD1|TRBJ1-1|TRBV6-1
CASSAPGTANTEAFF
TGTGCCAGCAGTGCTCCCGGGACAGCGAACACTGAAGCTTTCTTT
>15|TRBD1|TRBJ1-5|TRBV19
CASRDRGQSNQPQHF
TGTGCCAGCCGGGACAGGGGGCAGAGCAATCAGCCCCAGCATTTT
>16|TRBD1|TRBJ1-1|TRBV5-5
CASSDRVEVWNTEAFF
TGTGCCAGCAGCGACAGGGTAGAAGTCTGGAACACTGAAGCTTTCTTT
>15|TRBD2|TRBJ2-5|TRBV9
CASSVLGGLQETQYF
TGTGCCAGCAGCGTCCTTGGGGGACTACAAGAGACCCAGTACTTC
>16|.|TRBJ2-2|TRBV7-6
CASSLVGGPNTGELFF
TGTGCCAGCAGCTTAGTTGGCGGGCCGAACACCGGGGAGCTGTTTTTT
>14|TRBD2|TRBJ2-7|TRBV5-6
CASSLSAGGYEQYF
TGTGCCAGCAGCTTATCCGCGGGAGGTTACGAGCAGTACTTC
>12|TRBD1|TRBJ1-5|TRBV2
CASRQGALPQHF
TGTGCCAGCAGGCAGGGGGCTCTGCCCCAGCATTTT
>14|.|TRBJ1-3|TRBV5-1
CASSLMGEANTIYF
TGCGCCAGCAGCTTGATGGGGGAGGCGAACACCATATATTTT
>15|TRBD2|TRBJ2-2|TRBV28
CATPGLAGVGGELFF
TGTGCCACCCCCGGGCTAGCGGGAGTGGGCGGGGAGCTGTTTTTT
>14|TRBD1|TRBJ2-1|TRBV5-1
CASSSQGAYNEQFF
TGCGCCAGCAGCTCTCAGGGGGCCTACAATGAGCAGTTCTTC
>15|TRBD1|TRBJ1-1|TRBV9
CASSAPGQGVTEAFF
TGTGCCAGCAGCGCCCCGGGACAGGGGGTCACTGAAGCTTTCTTT
>11|.|TRBJ2-5|TRBV12-5
CASGLGETQYF
TGTGCTAGTGGCCTCGGGGAGACCCAGTACTTC
>17|TRBD1|TRBJ1-5|TRBV15
CATSGGQSIIGNQPQHF
TGTGCCACCAGCGGGGGACAGTCTATCATCGGCAATCAGCCCCAGCATTTT
>15|TRBD1|TRBJ1-1|TRBV14
CASSQDVDRGTEAFF
TGTGCCAGCAGCCAAGACGTAGACAGGGGCACTGAAGCTTTCTTT
>16|TRBD2|TRBJ2-5|TRBV5-1
CASSLGGGPTKETQYF
TGCGCCAGCAGCTTGGGCGGGGGACCCACTAAAGAGACCCAGTACTTC
>13|.|TRBJ1-1|TRBV27
CASSLNMNTEAFF
TGTGCCAGCAGTTTGAACATGAACACTGAAGCTTTCTTT
>16|.|TRBJ1-6|TRBV27
CASSTRAGGGNSPLHF
TGTGCCAGCAGTACCCGGGCCGGTGGGGGGAATTCACCCCTCCACTTT